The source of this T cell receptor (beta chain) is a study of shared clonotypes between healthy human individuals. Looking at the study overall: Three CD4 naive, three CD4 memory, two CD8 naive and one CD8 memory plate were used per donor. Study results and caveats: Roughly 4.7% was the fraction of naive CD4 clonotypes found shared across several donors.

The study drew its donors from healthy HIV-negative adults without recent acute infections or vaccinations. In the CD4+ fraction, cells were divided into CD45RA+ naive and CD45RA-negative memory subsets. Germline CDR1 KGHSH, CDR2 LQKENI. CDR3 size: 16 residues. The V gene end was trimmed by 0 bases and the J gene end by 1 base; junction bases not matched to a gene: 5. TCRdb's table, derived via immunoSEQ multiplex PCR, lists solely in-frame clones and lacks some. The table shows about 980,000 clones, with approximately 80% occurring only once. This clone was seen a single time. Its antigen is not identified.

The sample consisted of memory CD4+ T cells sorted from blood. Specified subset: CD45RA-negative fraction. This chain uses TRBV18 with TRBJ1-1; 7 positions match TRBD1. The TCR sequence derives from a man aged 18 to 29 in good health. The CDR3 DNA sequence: TGTGCCAGCTCACCACCGTTAGGGGGCAAGAACACTGAAGCTTTCTTT. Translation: CASSPPLGGKNTEAFF. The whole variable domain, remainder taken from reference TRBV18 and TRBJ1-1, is NAGVMQNPRHLVRRRGQEARLRCSPMKGHSHVYWYRQLPEEGLKFMVYLQKENIIDESGMPKERFSAEFPKEGPSILRIQQVVRGDSAAYFCASSPPLGGKNTEAFFGQGTRLTVV.